The entry below describes one TCR beta chain. Its target is not known. With around 500 ng total RNA as template and a constant-region primer, TCR beta cDNA was made. Construction of TCR beta libraries relied on three successive nested multiplex PCR rounds employing slightly modified ARM-PCR. TRBV1-TRBV30 forward primers and a C-beta reverse primer were used in the first two PCR rounds, which each ran for approximately 9 cycles. TCRdb re-derived calls from the multiplex PCR reads in MiXCR, one entry per CDR3 protein. This table holds 180,000 or so distinct CDR3 sequences, about 60% found once. The ends were cut back, 0 bases at V and 6 bases at J, with 9 bases in the middle. The germline V gene has CDR1 SQVTM and CDR2 ANQGSEA. The CDR3 is 13 amino acids. The data belong to a study of tumor-infiltrating lymphocytes in primary liver carcinoma. Turning to the study itself: Patients diagnosed with primary liver carcinoma received treatment through surgical resection. Male and female patients aged 30 to 69 years made up the cohort. General study findings and limits: For tumor-adjacent and tumor-blood pairs, overlap was less than that seen for tumor region pairs.

Germline DNA was extracted alongside blood RNA, which was obtained from unsorted whole blood. The sequencing sample was made of peripheral blood. The genes are TRBV29-1 and TRBJ2-1; tentative D call: TRBD2 (5 bases). This TCR came from a man aged 40-55 years with primary liver carcinoma and hepatitis B virus infection. CDR3 nucleotides: TGCAGCGTTGAAGACGTAGCGCGCAATGAGCAGTTCTTC. As protein: CSVEDVARNEQFF.